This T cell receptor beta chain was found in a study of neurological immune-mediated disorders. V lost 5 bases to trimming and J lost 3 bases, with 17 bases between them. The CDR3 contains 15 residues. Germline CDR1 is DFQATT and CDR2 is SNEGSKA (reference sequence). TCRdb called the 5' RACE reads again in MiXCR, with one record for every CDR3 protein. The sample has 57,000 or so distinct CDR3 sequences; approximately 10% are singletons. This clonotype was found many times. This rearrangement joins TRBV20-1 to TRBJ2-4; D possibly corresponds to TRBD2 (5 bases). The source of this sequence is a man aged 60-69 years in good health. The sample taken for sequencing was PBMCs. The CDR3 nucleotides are TGCAGTGCTCTTACCGGGGTGATTGGCAAAAACATTCAGTACTTC. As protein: CSALTGVIGKNIQYF.